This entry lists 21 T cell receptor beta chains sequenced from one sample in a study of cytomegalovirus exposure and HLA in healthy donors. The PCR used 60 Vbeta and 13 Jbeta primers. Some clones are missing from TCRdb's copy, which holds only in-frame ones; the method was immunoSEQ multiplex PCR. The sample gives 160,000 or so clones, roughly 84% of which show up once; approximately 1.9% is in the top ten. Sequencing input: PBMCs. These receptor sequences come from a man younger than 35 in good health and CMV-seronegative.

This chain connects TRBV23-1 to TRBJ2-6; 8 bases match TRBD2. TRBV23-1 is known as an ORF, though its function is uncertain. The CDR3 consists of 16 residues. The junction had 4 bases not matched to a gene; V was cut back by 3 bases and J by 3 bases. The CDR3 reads CASSQRGVRGANVLTF. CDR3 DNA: TGCGCCAGCAGTCAGCGGGGGGTGCGTGGGGCCAACGTCCTGACTTTC.

In nucleotides, the CDR3 is TGCAGCGTCCCCGGACTAGCGGGAGGTCAAGATACGCAGTATTTT. This sequence encodes CSVPGLAGGQDTQYF. The V gene is TRBV29-1, the J gene TRBJ2-3, with TRBD2 matching 14 bases. The CDR3 runs to 15 residues. V gave up 6 bases and J gave up 5 bases; unmatched junction bases: 7. CDR1 SQVTM and CDR2 ANQGSEA come from the germline V gene.

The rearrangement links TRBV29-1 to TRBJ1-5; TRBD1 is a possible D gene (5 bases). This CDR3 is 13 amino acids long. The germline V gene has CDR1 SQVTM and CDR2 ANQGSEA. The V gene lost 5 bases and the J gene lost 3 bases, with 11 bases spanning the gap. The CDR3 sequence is CSVSRELNQPQHF. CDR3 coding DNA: TGCAGCGTTAGCAGGGAACTCAATCAGCCCCAGCATTTT.

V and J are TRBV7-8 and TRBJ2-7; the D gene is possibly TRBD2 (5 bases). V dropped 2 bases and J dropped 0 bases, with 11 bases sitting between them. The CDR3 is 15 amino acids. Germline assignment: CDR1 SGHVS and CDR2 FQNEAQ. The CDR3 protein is CASSLSPGTSYEQYF. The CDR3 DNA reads TGTGCCAGCAGCTTAAGTCCGGGAACCTCCTACGAGCAGTACTTC. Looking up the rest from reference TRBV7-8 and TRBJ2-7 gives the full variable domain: GAGVSQSPRYKVAKRGQDVALRCDPISGHVSLFWYQQALGQGPEFLTYFQNEAQLDKSGLPSDRFFAERPEGSVSTLKIQRTQQEDSAVYLCASSLSPGTSYEQYFGPGTRLTVT.

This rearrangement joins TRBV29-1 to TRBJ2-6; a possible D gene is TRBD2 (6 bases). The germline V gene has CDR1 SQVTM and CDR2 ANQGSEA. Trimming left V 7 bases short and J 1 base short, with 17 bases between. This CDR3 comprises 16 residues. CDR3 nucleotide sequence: TGCAGCGCCGAAGGGTGGACTACATCTGGGGCCAACGTCCTGACTTTC. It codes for CSAEGWTTSGANVLTF.

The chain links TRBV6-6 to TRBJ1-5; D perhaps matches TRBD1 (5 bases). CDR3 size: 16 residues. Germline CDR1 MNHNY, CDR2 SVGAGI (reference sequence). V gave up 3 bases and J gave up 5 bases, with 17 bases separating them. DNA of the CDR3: TGTGCCAGCAGTTATTTCGGAGGGGTCTACGATCAGCCCCAGCATTTT. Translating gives CASSYFGGVYDQPQHF.

This chain's CDR3 is CAIRDNKNSPLHF. The CDR3 DNA reads TGTGCCATCCGGGACAATAAAAATTCACCCCTCCACTTT. The chain is built from TRBV28 and TRBJ1-6; D perhaps matches TRBD1 (6 bases). The CDR3 totals 13 residues. CDR1 is MDHEN, CDR2 SYDVKM, per germline. With 10 bases removed from V and 7 bases from J, the gap between germline ends came to 14 bases.

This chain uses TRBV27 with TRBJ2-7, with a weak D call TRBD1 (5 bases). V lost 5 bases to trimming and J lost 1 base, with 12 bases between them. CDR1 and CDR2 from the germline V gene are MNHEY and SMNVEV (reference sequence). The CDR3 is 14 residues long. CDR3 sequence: CASSPSDISYEQYF. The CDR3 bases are TGTGCCAGCAGTCCCTCGGACATATCCTACGAGCAGTACTTC.

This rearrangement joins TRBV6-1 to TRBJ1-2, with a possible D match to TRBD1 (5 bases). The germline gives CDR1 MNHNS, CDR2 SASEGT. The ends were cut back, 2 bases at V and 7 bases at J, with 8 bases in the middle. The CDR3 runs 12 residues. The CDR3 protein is CASSESRAGYTF. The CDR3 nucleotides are TGTGCCAGCAGTGAATCCAGGGCTGGCTACACCTTC.

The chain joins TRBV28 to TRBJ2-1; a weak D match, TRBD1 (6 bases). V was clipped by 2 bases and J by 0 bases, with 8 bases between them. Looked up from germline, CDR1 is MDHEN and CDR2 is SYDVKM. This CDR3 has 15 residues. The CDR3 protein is CASSLKQGSYNEQFF. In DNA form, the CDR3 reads TGTGCCAGCAGTTTAAAACAGGGCTCCTACAATGAGCAGTTCTTC. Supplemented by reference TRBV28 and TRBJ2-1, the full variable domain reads DVKVTQSSRYLVKRTGEKVFLECVQDMDHENMFWYRQDPGLGLRLIYFSYDVKMKEKGDIPEGYSVSREKKERFSLILESASTNQTSMYLCASSLKQGSYNEQFFGPGTRLTVL.

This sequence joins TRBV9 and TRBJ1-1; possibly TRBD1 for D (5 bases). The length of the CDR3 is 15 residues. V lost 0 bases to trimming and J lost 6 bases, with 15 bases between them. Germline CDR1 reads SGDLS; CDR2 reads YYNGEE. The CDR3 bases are TGTGCCAGCAGCGTAGGTGGGGCGGTGGTCGCTGAAGCTTTCTTT. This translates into CASSVGGAVVAEAFF. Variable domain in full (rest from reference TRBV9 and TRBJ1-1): DSGVTQTPKHLITATGQRVTLRCSPRSGDLSVYWYQQSLDQGLQFLIQYYNGEERAKGNILERFSAQQFPDLHSELNLSSLELGDSALYFCASSVGGAVVAEAFFGQGTRLTVV.

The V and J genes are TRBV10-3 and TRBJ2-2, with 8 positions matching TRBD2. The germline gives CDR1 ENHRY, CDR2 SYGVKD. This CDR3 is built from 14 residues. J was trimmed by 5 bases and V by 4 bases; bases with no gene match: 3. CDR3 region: CAISGGGLTGELFF. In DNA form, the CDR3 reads TGTGCCATCAGTGGCGGGGGGTTGACCGGGGAGCTGTTTTTT.

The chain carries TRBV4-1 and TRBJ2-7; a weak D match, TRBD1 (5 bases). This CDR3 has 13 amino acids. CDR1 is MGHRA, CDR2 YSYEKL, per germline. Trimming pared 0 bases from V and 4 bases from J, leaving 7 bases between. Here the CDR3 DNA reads TGCGCCAGCAGCCAAGAGACAGTTTACGAGCAGTACTTC. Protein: CASSQETVYEQYF.

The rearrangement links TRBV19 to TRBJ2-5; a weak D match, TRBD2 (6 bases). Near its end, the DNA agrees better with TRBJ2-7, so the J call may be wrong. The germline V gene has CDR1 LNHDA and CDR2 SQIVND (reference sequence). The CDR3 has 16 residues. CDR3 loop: CASSPSPTGVGYEQYF. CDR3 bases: TGTGCCAGTAGTCCATCCCCTACGGGAGTTGGCTACGAGCAGTACTTC.

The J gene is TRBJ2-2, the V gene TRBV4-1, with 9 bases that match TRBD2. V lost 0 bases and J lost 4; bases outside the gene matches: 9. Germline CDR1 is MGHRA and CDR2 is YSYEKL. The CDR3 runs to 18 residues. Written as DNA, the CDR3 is TGCGCCAGCAGCCAAGAACCATCAGCGGGAGGACTCACCGGGGAGCTGTTTTTT. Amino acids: CASSQEPSAGGLTGELFF.

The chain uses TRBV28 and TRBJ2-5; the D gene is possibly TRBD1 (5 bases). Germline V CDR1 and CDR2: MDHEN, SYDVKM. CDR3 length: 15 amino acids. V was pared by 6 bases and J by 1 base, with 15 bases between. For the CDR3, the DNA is TGTGCCAGCAGCCGGACAAGGGCCGGCCAAGAGACCCAGTACTTC. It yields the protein CASSRTRAGQETQYF.

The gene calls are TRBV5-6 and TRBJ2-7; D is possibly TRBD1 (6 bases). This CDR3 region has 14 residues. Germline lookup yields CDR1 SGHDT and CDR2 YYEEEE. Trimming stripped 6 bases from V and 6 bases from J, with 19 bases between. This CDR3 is CASNGQIAPSEQYF. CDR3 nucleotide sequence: TGTGCCAGCAACGGACAGATCGCACCAAGCGAGCAGTACTTC.

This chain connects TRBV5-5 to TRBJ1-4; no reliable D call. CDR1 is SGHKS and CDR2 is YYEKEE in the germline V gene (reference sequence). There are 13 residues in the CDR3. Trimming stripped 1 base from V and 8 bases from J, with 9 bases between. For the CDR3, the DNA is TGTGCCAGCAGCTTGAGGTGGAGGGAAAAACTGTTTTTT. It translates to CASSLRWREKLFF.

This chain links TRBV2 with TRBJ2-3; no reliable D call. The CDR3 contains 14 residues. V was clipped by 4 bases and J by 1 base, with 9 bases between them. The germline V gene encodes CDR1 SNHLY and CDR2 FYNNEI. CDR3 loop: CASSAYGGTDTQYF. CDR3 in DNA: TGTGCCAGCAGTGCTTATGGAGGCACAGATACGCAGTATTTT.

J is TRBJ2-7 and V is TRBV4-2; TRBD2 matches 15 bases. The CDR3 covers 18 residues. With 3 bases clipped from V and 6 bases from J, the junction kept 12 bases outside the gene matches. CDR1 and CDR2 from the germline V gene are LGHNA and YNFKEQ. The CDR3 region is CASSHGLAGGPGSVEQYF. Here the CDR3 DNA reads TGTGCCAGCAGCCATGGACTAGCGGGAGGGCCAGGGTCTGTCGAGCAGTACTTC.

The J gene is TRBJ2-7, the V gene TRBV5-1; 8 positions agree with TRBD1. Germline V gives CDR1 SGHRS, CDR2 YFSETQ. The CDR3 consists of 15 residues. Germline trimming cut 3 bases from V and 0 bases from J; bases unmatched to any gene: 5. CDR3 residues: CASSSRQGRSYEQYF. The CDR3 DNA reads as TGCGCCAGCAGCTCAAGACAGGGGCGCTCCTACGAGCAGTACTTC.